Here is one T cell receptor beta chain with its context. Profiling relied on immunoSEQ multiplex PCR, and the TCRdb table lists in-frame clones only, not all of them. This sample carries 2 million to 2.5 million clones, approximately 95% of them seen once, and the ten largest clones take roughly 0.13%. This entry belongs to a study of shared clonotypes between healthy human individuals. The clonotype originates from a man aged 18 to 30 in good health. The material sequenced was naive CD4+ T cells sorted from blood. Subset in this sample: CD45RA+ positively selected.

CDR3 sequence reads: CATSGGETDTQYF. The CDR3 DNA reads as TGTGCCACCAGCGGGGGAGAAACAGATACGCAGTATTTT. The chain couples TRBV10-3 to TRBJ2-3; 8 bases match TRBD2. In germline, CDR1 is ENHRY, CDR2 SYGVKD. This CDR3 is 13 amino acids long. V lost 10 bases to trimming and J lost 3 bases; unmatched junction nucleotides: 6.